These 10 T cell receptor beta chains came from one sample sequenced in a study of Ad26.COV2.S vaccination and SARS-CoV-2 variants. Method: immunoSEQ multiplex PCR; TCRdb's copy keeps in-frame clones and lacks some. This sample has around 320,000 clones; around 83% occur once, and the top ten carry roughly 1.9%. This sample's treatment: some 20 received Ad26.COV2.S at low or high dose, single or two shots; 5 received placebo; per-sample allocation not given. Day 63 after the first injection of vaccine or placebo was the sampling time. Here the sequenced sample was peripheral blood, taken in a trial of Ad26.COV2.S vaccine versus placebo. The receptors come from a person aged 18 to 65 who received the Ad26.COV2.S COVID-19 vaccine or a placebo.

V usage is TRBV7-2 and J usage is TRBJ1-5; TRBD1 is a possible D gene (6 bases). V lost 5 bases and J lost 6, with 14 bases in between. The CDR3 length is 14 residues. Looked up from germline, CDR1 is SGHTA and CDR2 is FQGNSA. CDR3 in amino acids: CASSPHRVGQPQHF. DNA of the CDR3: TGTGCCAGCAGCCCACACAGGGTAGGTCAGCCCCAGCATTTT.

V is TRBV7-8 and J is TRBJ2-3; 7 positions match TRBD1. The CDR3 loop spans 16 amino acids. V was pared by 7 bases and J by 6 bases, with 16 bases of the junction left unmatched. Germline CDR1 reads SGHVS; CDR2 reads FQNEAQ. The CDR3, as DNA: TGTGCCAGCACCAAATCGGATACGGGCAGGGGGGATACGCAGTATTTT. This sequence encodes CASTKSDTGRGDTQYF.

This chain uses TRBV5-1 with TRBJ1-1; D perhaps matches TRBD1 (5 bases). In germline, CDR1 is SGHRS, CDR2 YFSETQ. This CDR3 has 14 amino acids. V was trimmed by 4 bases and J by 1 base, leaving 11 bases between them. CDR3 in DNA: TGCGCCAGCAGCACCCCCACAGGGAACACTGAAGCTTTCTTT. This sequence encodes CASSTPTGNTEAFF.

V is TRBV4-1 and J is TRBJ1-6; D unclear. V dropped 3 bases and J dropped 7 bases, with 19 bases sitting between them. CDR1 and CDR2 (germline): MGHRA, YSYEKL. The CDR3 consists of 17 residues. The CDR3 is CASSHESWAAVNSPLHF. CDR3 bases: TGCGCCAGCAGCCATGAGAGTTGGGCAGCTGTCAATTCACCCCTCCACTTT.

Remarks on this clone: The sample has other DNA sequences that encode this CDR3 too. The rearrangement uses TRBV6-5 and TRBJ2-5, with TRBD1 identical over 7 bases. This CDR3 region has 15 residues. With 0 bases clipped from V and 1 base from J, the junction kept 2 bases outside the gene matches. CDR1 and CDR2 from the germline V gene are MNHEY and SVGAGI. CDR3 residues: CASSYSDRAQETQYF. The DNA for the CDR3 is TGTGCCAGCAGTTACTCAGACAGGGCCCAAGAGACCCAGTACTTC.

The chain is built from TRBV5-1 and TRBJ1-3; a weak D match, TRBD1 (6 bases). The germline V and J ends were trimmed by 0 bases and 0 bases, with 10 bases remaining between them. Germline lookup yields CDR1 SGHRS and CDR2 YFSETQ. CDR3 size: 16 residues. Here the CDR3 DNA reads TGCGCCAGCAGCTTGGCTGGACAGATCTCTGGAAACACCATATATTTT. Its translation is CASSLAGQISGNTIYF.

The chain links TRBV6-4 to TRBJ2-3, with 7 nucleotides matching TRBD1. The germline gives CDR1 MRHNA, CDR2 SNTAGT. CDR3 size: 15 residues. After removal of 3 bases from V and 0 bases from J, the junction contained 3 bases not matched to a gene. The CDR3 region is CASSEQGRSTDTQYF. The CDR3, as DNA: TGTGCCAGCAGTGAACAGGGGCGCAGCACAGATACGCAGTATTTT.

A single count supports this clone. V usage is TRBV5-6 and J usage is TRBJ1-3; 8 nucleotides match TRBD1. V shed 2 bases and J 0 bases; nucleotides not matched to a gene: 13. Germline V gene data show CDR1 as SGHDT and CDR2 as YYEEEE. This CDR3 region has 19 residues. As DNA, the CDR3 is TGTGCCAGCAGCTTCCCCGACAGGGGACGATCCCCCTCTGGAAACACCATATATTTT. Its translation is CASSFPDRGRSPSGNTIYF. Full variable domain (outside the CDR3, taken from reference TRBV5-6 and TRBJ1-3): DAGVTQSPTHLIKTRGQQVTLRCSPKSGHDTVSWYQQALGQGPQFIFQYYEEEERQRGNFPDRFSGHQFPNYSSELNVNALLLGDSALYLCASSFPDRGRSPSGNTIYFGEGSWLTVV.

The rearrangement links TRBV6-6 to TRBJ1-2; TRBD1 is a possible D gene (6 bases). Trimming pared 6 bases from V and 4 bases from J, leaving 18 bases between. From germline, CDR1 is MNHNY and CDR2 SVGAGI (reference sequence). The CDR3 has 15 amino acids. CDR3 residues: CASRPAGVVGYGYTF. CDR3 bases: TGTGCCAGCAGGCCCGCAGGGGTCGTTGGCTATGGCTACACCTTC.

The V and J genes are TRBV19 and TRBJ1-5, with 7 bases aligning to TRBD1. Losses at the gene ends were 7 bases for V and 4 bases for J; bases not matched to a gene: 10. Per germline, CDR1 LNHDA and CDR2 SQIVND (reference sequence). CDR3 length equals 15 residues. The CDR3 bases are TGTGCCAGTACCTGGACAGGAAGGGCTAATCAGCCCCAGCATTTT. The encoded protein is CASTWTGRANQPQHF.